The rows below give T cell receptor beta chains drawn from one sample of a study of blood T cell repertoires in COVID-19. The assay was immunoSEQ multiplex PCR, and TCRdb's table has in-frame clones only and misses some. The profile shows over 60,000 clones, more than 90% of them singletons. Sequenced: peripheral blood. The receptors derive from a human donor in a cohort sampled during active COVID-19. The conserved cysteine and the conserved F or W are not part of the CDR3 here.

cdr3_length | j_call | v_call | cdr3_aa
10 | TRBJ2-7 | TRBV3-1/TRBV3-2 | ASSHLSYEQY
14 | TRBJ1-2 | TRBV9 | ASSVEASGGWGGYT
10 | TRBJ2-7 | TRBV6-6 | ASSFDTYEQY
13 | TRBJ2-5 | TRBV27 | ASSPTGLGQETQY
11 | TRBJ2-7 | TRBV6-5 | ASSYGLSYEQY
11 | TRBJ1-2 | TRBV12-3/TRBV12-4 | ASSPQARLGYT
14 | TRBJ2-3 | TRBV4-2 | ASSKGTSESTDTQY
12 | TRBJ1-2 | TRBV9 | ASSRTAPKGGYT
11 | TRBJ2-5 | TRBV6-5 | ASSRRAGETQY
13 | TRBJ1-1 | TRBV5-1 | ASSLRAAGTTEAF
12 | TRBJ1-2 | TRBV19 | ASSGDRWNYGYT
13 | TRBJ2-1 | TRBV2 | ASRTGDFSGNEQF
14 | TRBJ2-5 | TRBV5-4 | ASSSNRGPKFETQY
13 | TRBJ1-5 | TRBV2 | ASSNSGTVNQPQH
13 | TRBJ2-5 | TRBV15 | ATSRTSGVSETQY
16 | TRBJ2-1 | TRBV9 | ASSPPLLLGGGYNEQF
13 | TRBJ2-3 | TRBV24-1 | ATSDPETRADTQY
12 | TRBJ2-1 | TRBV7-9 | ASRKAAGPNEQF
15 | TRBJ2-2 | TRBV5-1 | ASSPDQLAGKDGELF
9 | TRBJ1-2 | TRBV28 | ALGTGAGYT
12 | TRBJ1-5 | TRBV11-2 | ASSVTGSNQPQH
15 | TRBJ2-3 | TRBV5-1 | ASSPRWTSDGADTQY
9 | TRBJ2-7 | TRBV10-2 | ATQGSYEQY
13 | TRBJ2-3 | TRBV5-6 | ASSPDSYSTDTQY
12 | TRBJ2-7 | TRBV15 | ATSRDHGAYEQY
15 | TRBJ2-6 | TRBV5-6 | ASSLGVLGAGANVLT
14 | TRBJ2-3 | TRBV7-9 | ASSDRDWRGTDTQY
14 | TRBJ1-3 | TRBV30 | AWGGEGFFSGNTIY
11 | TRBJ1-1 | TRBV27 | ASSPTGGTEAF
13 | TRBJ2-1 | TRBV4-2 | ASSLSGSGGNEQF
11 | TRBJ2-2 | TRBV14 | ASSQELAGELF
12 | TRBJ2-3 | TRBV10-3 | AIETGYKSDTQY
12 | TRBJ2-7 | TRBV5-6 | ASSSGTGGYEQY
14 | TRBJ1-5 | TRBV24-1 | ATSDADSVSGQPQH
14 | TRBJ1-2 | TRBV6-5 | ASSWQETGAIYGYT
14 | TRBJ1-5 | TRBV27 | ASSLVQGARVQPQH
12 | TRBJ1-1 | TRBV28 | ASSLTGDYTEAF